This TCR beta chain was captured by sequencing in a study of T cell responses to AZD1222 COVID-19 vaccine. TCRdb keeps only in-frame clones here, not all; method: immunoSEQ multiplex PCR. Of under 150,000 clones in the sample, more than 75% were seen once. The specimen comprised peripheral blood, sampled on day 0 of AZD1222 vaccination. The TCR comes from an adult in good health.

The CDR3 region has the DNA TGTGCCAGCAGCCCACCACCGGCGGGGGGGTCAGAAGAAAAACTGTTTTTT. Translated, it gives CASSPPPAGGSEEKLFF. This chain connects TRBV7-8 to TRBJ1-4; tentatively, D is TRBD1 (5 bases). Deletions cut 5 bases from V and 8 bases from J, with 24 bases between. The germline V gene has CDR1 SGHVS and CDR2 FQNEAQ. CDR3 length equals 17 residues.